This T cell receptor (beta chain) originates from a study of monozygotic twins with inflammatory bowel disease. From the 5' RACE reads, TCRdb lists one entry per CDR3 protein and no DNA. The table lists around 400,000 distinct CDR3 sequences. The sample comprised blood. The clonotype originates from a human donor with ulcerative colitis or Crohn's disease, or a healthy co-twin of an affected twin (not recorded which).

The CDR3 loop reads CSARFGVETDTQYF. The chain links TRBV20-1 to TRBJ2-3. The CDR3 runs 14 residues. In germline, CDR1 is DFQATT, CDR2 SNEGSKA (reference sequence).